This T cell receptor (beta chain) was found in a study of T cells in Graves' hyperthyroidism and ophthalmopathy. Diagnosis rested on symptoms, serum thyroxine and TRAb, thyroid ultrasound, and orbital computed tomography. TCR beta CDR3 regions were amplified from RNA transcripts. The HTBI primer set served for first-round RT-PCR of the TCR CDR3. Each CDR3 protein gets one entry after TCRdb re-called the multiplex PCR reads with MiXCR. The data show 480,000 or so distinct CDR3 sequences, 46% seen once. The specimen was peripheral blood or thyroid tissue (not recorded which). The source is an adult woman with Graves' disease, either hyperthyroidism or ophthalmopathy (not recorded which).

CDR3 DNA: TGTGCCAGCAGCTCCCGGCCGACTAGCGGGAGGATTGGGGAGCAGTACTTC. It yields the protein CASSSRPTSGRIGEQYF. This chain connects TRBV7-9 to TRBJ2-7; 13 positions agree with TRBD2. The CDR3 covers 17 residues. CDR1 is SEHNR and CDR2 is FQNEAQ in the germline V gene (reference sequence). The J segment lost 7 bases and the V segment lost 4 bases, leaving 13 bases of the junction unmatched.